This record looks at one T cell receptor (beta chain) sequence and its context. This CDR3 is built from 17 residues. V dropped 5 bases and J dropped 2; count of bases not matched to a gene: 11. From germline, CDR1 is MNHEY and CDR2 SMNVEV (reference sequence). This sample was included in a study of Ad26.COV2.S vaccination and SARS-CoV-2 variants. Turning to the study itself: Donor joined the COV1001 Ad26.COV2.S trial arm.

Produced via immunoSEQ multiplex PCR; TCRdb's table is partial and in-frame only. This table holds approximately 460,000 clones, nearly 90% found once. The sample's treatment: 19 received Ad26.COV2.S at low or high dose, single or two shots; roughly five received placebo; per-sample allocation not given. The samples were gathered on day 63 after the first injection of vaccine or placebo. This person who donated was an adult of 18-55 years in Boston. An Ad26 vector expressing Wuhan-strain SARS-CoV-2 spike served as the vaccine. This TCR was recovered from a person aged 18-65 years who received the Ad26.COV2.S COVID-19 vaccine or a placebo. This chain uses TRBV27 with TRBJ1-2; 10 nucleotides align to TRBD1. Source: peripheral blood, taken in a trial of Ad26.COV2.S vaccine versus placebo. The CDR3 sequence: CASSPRGGQGWNYGYTF. In DNA, the CDR3 is TGTGCCAGCAGTCCCCGGGGGGGACAGGGGTGGAACTATGGCTACACCTTC.